This T cell receptor beta chain is from a study of a mutant IDH1 vaccine in newly diagnosed glioma (dated by TCRdb to 2020 to 2022). For the wider study: Vaccination was initiated 4-6 weeks after radiotherapy alone, or concurrently with temozolomide cycles in the chemotherapy-containing groups. The week-35 safety follow-up was designated visit V12, and the week-47 end of study was designated visit V13. Before enrollment, patients had received standard therapy of radiotherapy alone, temozolomide alone, or radiochemotherapy with temozolomide; most received the combination. Longitudinal TCRB deep sequencing was performed for 20 to 30 treated patients wherever samples were available for exploratory analyses. Of the roughly 34 treated patients, about 62% were male and approximately 38% were female, and the mean age was around 40 years. Peripheral blood was collected at six visits: V03 (baseline), V05, V07, V10, V12 and V13. Study-wide findings and limitations: Availability determined which PBMC samples were chosen for TCRB deep sequencing. The authors stated that sample limitations prevented analyses of patient blood samples from being reproduced. Changes in the top peripheral T cell clonotypes picked up by TCRB sequencing did not appear to be linked to pseudoprogression. Across multiple MHC alleles, vaccine-induced immune responses were seen in around 94% of patients.

CDR1 and CDR2 (SGHRS, YFSETQ) derive from the germline V gene. Trimmed from V: 6 bases; trimmed from J: 5 bases; junction bases lacking a gene match: 7. The CDR3, cysteine through phenylalanine, is 13 amino acids long. Of the read, only the CDR3 DNA is kept; its 39 bases are in frame from base 1. Points on this clone: This clone's antigen is unknown. The record has no base qualities; no much larger clone is one base away.

Library generation was performed with the immunoSEQ multiplex PCR assay. Following the manufacturer's protocol, the hsTCRB Kit was used to amplify rearranged TCR beta chain sequences. TCRB libraries were sequenced on an Illumina MiSeq. In the authors' own workflow: The proprietary platform of the kit vendor was used for demultiplexing, trimming and gene mapping. In TCRdb, the immuneACCESS table is reduced to in-frame sequences with V and J assigned. These tables do not hold every clone; where another copy was compared, an unresolved V gene accounts for under half, and the others remain unexplained. The DNA was the basis for D and trimming; V, J and clone size are from that table. For this sample the table gives roughly 69,000 clones, of which around nine tenths were detected only once. More than 1.5% of the sample goes to the ten largest clones. The sample's time point label, in plain terms: week 35, safety follow-up. Each vaccine dose, consisting of 300 ug of a 20-mer mutant IDH1 peptide in Montanide, was administered subcutaneously with topical imiquimod. Patients received eight vaccinations in weeks 1, 3, 5, 7, 11, 15, 19 and 23, corresponding to visits V03 through V10. Donors had newly diagnosed WHO grade 3 or 4 IDH1-mutant astrocytomas with loss of nuclear ATRX. The samples were drawn from NOA16, a multicentre, single-arm, open-label phase I trial in Germany that tested a mutant IDH1 peptide vaccine in humans for the first time. Genomic DNA for TCRB sequencing was extracted from EDTA blood using the DNeasy Blood and Tissue Kit.

The sequencing here drew on PBMCs, taken from a glioma patient whose treatment included an IDH1 peptide vaccine. This clonotype was obtained from a man under 40 with glioma. Recombination linked TRBV5-1 to TRBJ1-1; 7 central bases correspond to TRBD1. CDR3 sequence: CASTGTVGTEAFF. The DNA sequence follows: TGCGCCAGCACCGGGACAGTGGGAACTGAAGCTTTCTTT.